What follows are 23 T cell receptor beta chains derived from one specimen sequenced in a study of blood T cell repertoires in COVID-19. This table comes from immunoSEQ multiplex PCR, and its TCRdb copy is limited to in-frame clones, with some not included. The table has roughly 410,000 clones, more than 70% seen once. The material sequenced was peripheral blood. These receptor sequences come from a woman aged 60-70 years with COVID-19, enrolled during active disease.

This chain connects TRBV19 to TRBJ1-2; no definite D call. This CDR3 spans 14 amino acids. Germline V gene sequence: CDR1 LNHDA, CDR2 SQIVND (reference sequence). V gave up 4 bases and J gave up 2 bases, with 11 bases separating them. The CDR3 coding sequence is TGTGCCAGTAGTAGGCTCCCCGGGAACTATGGCTACACCTTC. It translates to CASSRLPGNYGYTF.

The J gene is TRBJ2-1, the V gene TRBV2, with TRBD2 matching 12 bases. J lost 10 bases, V lost 6 bases, and 7 bases had no gene match. This CDR3 spans 14 amino acids. In germline, CDR1 is SNHLY, CDR2 FYNNEI. CDR3 sequence (DNA): TGTGCCAGCAGCTCTAGCGGGGGGGCCGGAGAGCAGTTCTTC. It codes for CASSSSGGAGEQFF.

The chain is built from TRBV14 and TRBJ1-6; possibly TRBD1 for D (6 bases). Deletions cut 5 bases from V and 7 bases from J, with 18 bases between. The CDR3 consists of 16 residues. Germline CDR1 SGHDN, CDR2 FVKESK. CDR3 DNA sequence: TGTGCCAGCAGCGCCCTTGGACCAGGGGAAAATTCACCCCTCCACTTT. This translates into CASSALGPGENSPLHF.

The chain couples TRBV11-2 to TRBJ1-2; the D is unclear. The CDR3 length is 12 residues. The germline V and J ends were trimmed by 4 bases and 7 bases, with 10 bases remaining between them. The germline gives CDR1 SGHAT, CDR2 FQNNGV. This chain's CDR3 is CASSWGGSGYTF. DNA for the CDR3: TGTGCCAGCAGCTGGGGAGGCAGTGGCTACACCTTC. Together with reference TRBV11-2 and TRBJ1-2, the CDR3 gives the full variable domain: EAGVAQSPRYKIIEKRQSVAFWCNPISGHATLYWYQQILGQGPKLLIQFQNNGVVDDSQLPKDRFSAERLKGVDSTLKIQPAKLEDSAVYLCASSWGGSGYTFGSGTRLTVV.

The chain employs TRBV7-6 and TRBJ1-5; 9 bases are a match to TRBD1. Trimming took 5 bases from V and 0 from J; bases not matched to a gene: 8. The CDR3 sequence is 17 residues long. Germline V gives CDR1 SGHVS, CDR2 FNYEAQ. The CDR3 loop reads CASSLRDRVYSNQPQHF. CDR3 in DNA: TGTGCCAGCAGCCTCCGGGACAGGGTGTATAGCAATCAGCCCCAGCATTTT.

In regard to this clone: The junction differs from germline at one of its ends, possibly a read error. The chain joins TRBV5-1 to TRBJ1-2, with D possibly TRBD1 on 5 matching bases. The CDR3 is 12 residues long. CDR1 and CDR2 (germline): SGHRS, YFSETQ. The CDR3 DNA follows: TGCGCCAGCAGGGGGGGTGACTACGGCTACACCTTC. It translates to CASRGGDYGYTF.

This chain uses TRBV4-1 with TRBJ1-1; 10 nucleotides agree with TRBD1. CDR3 length equals 18 residues. After removal of 0 bases from V and 3 bases from J, the junction contained 10 bases not matched to a gene. Looked up from germline, CDR1 is MGHRA and CDR2 is YSYEKL. This CDR3 reads CASSQESRRGQGHTEAFF. CDR3 DNA: TGCGCCAGCAGCCAAGAATCGCGTCGGGGACAGGGGCACACTGAAGCTTTCTTT.

V is TRBV7-6 and J is TRBJ2-2; 7 positions match TRBD2. With V trimmed by 2 bases and J by 7 bases, 7 bases remained unmatched. This CDR3 region has 15 residues. Germline-derived CDR1 and CDR2 are SGHVS and FNYEAQ. CDR3 nucleotide sequence: TGTGCCAGCAGCTTACGGGGAGGGACTGACGGGGAGCTGTTTTTT. This gives the protein CASSLRGGTDGELFF.

In DNA form, the CDR3 reads TGTGCCACCAGTGATTTGGCAGGTGGGGGCTACACCTTC. Its translation: CATSDLAGGGYTF. The chain employs TRBV24-1 and TRBJ1-2; D unresolved. CDR1 is KGHDR and CDR2 is SFDVKD in the germline V gene. The CDR3 extends over 13 amino acids. V lost 0 bases and J lost 8, with 9 bases in between.

The chain has TRBV10-2 and TRBJ2-1; 10 nucleotides line up with TRBD2. Germline assignment: CDR1 WSHSY and CDR2 SAAADI. V lost 2 bases and J lost 5; bases outside the gene matches: 3. The CDR3 has 15 amino acids. In DNA, the CDR3 is TGCGCCAGCAGTGAGACCCTAGCGGGGGACAATGAGCAGTTCTTC. It specifies CASSETLAGDNEQFF.

The chain employs TRBV4-1 and TRBJ2-4; possible D gene TRBD2, 6 bases. The germline V gene has CDR1 MGHRA and CDR2 YSYEKL. The CDR3 is 15 residues long. Trimming cost V 4 bases and J 6 bases, with 16 bases left between them. Here the CDR3 DNA reads TGCGCCAGCAGCCCCGGATCCGAGCGGGTAAACATTCAGTACTTC. Translation: CASSPGSERVNIQYF.

V gene TRBV11-3 combines with J gene TRBJ2-3, with 14 bases aligning to TRBD2. V lost 5 bases, J lost 4 bases, and 5 bases stayed unmatched. Germline V gene data show CDR1 as SGHNT and CDR2 as YENEEA. This CDR3 has 16 amino acids. The CDR3 nucleotides are TGTGCCAGCAGCACGGGACTAGCGGGGGATGCAGATACGCAGTATTTT. Translating gives CASSTGLAGDADTQYF.

V and J are TRBV3-1 (or the pseudogene TRBV3-2) and TRBJ1-6; D is unclear. V gave up 0 bases and J gave up 0 bases, with 6 bases separating them. The germline gives CDR1 LGHDT, CDR2 YNNKEL (reference sequence). This CDR3 has 16 residues. The CDR3 DNA reads as TGTGCCAGCAGCCAAGACGTGAGCTCCTATAATTCACCCCTCCACTTT. This sequence encodes CASSQDVSSYNSPLHF.

The CDR3 loop reads CVRSPAARNNEKLFF. CDR3 sequence (DNA): TGTGTCAGAAGTCCTGCGGCCCGAAATAATGAAAAACTGTTTTTT. The rearrangement links TRBV7-5 to TRBJ1-4. TRBV7-5 is termed a pseudogene. This CDR3 comprises 15 residues.

This clone has only one observation. The chain is built from TRBV5-6 and TRBJ1-2; TRBD1 might be the D (5 bases). The CDR3 runs 14 residues. Germline-derived CDR1 and CDR2 are SGHDT and YYEEEE. Trimming removed 1 base from V and 6 bases from J, with 13 bases in between. Written as DNA, the CDR3 is TGTGCCAGCAGCTTGAGGCAGGGCGTAAATGGCTACACCTTC. It encodes CASSLRQGVNGYTF. Full variable domain (remainder filled in from reference TRBV5-6 and TRBJ1-2): DAGVTQSPTHLIKTRGQQVTLRCSPKSGHDTVSWYQQALGQGPQFIFQYYEEEERQRGNFPDRFSGHQFPNYSSELNVNALLLGDSALYLCASSLRQGVNGYTFGSGTRLTVV.

The J gene is TRBJ1-4, the V gene TRBV7-2, with D possibly matching TRBD1 (6 bases). Germline values: CDR1 SGHTA, CDR2 FQGNSA. This CDR3 region has 14 residues. Trimming cost V 3 bases and J 7 bases, with 12 bases left between them. The CDR3 sequence: CASSFMGGGEKLFF. CDR3 bases: TGTGCCAGCAGCTTCATGGGAGGGGGTGAAAAACTGTTTTTT.

The chain is built from TRBV29-1 and TRBJ2-3, with D perhaps matching TRBD1 (6 bases). Germline V gene lookup returns CDR1 SQVTM and CDR2 ANQGSEA. This CDR3 has 14 residues. The V and J ends lost 7 bases and 4 bases respectively, with 18 bases between them. Here the CDR3 DNA reads TGCAGCGCGCGGAACAGGGAAGGCGCAGATACGCAGTATTTT. As protein: CSARNREGADTQYF.

V gene TRBV5-1 combines with J gene TRBJ1-1; 8 nucleotides match TRBD1. The CDR3 loop spans 15 amino acids. The germline CDR1 and CDR2 sequences are SGHRS and YFSETQ. The junction had 12 bases not matched to a gene; V was cut back by 7 bases and J by 4 bases. CDR3 residues: CASRSAAGGVTEAFF. For the CDR3, the DNA is TGCGCCAGCCGCTCGGCGGCAGGGGGCGTCACTGAAGCTTTCTTT.

This clone was seen only once. The chain uses TRBV19 and TRBJ1-5, with D unclear. The V gene lost 3 bases and the J gene lost 0 bases, with 9 bases spanning the gap. The CDR3 sequence is 15 residues long. Germline CDR1 LNHDA, CDR2 SQIVND (reference sequence). CDR3 loop: CASSITVPSNQPQHF. DNA of the CDR3: TGTGCCAGTAGTATTACTGTACCTAGCAATCAGCCCCAGCATTTT. Full variable domain (missing parts from reference TRBV19 and TRBJ1-5): DGGITQSPKYLFRKEGQNVTLSCEQNLNHDAMYWYRQDPGQGLRLIYYSQIVNDFQKGDIAEGYSVSREKKESFPLTVTSAQKNPTAFYLCASSITVPSNQPQHFGDGTRLSIL.

The chain recombines TRBV19 with TRBJ1-6, with D maybe TRBD1 (6 bases). This CDR3 comprises 14 residues. CDR1 and CDR2 (germline): LNHDA, SQIVND (reference sequence). V dropped 5 bases and J dropped 6 bases, with 11 bases sitting between them. The CDR3 spells CASSAGTLNSPLHF. The DNA of the CDR3 is TGTGCCAGTAGTGCTGGGACACTTAATTCACCCCTCCACTTT.

The rearrangement links TRBV5-5 to TRBJ2-5; D not resolved. Trimming left V 3 bases short and J 5 bases short, with 11 bases between. The CDR3 sequence is 13 residues long. Germline CDR1 reads SGHKS; CDR2 reads YYEKEE (reference sequence). CDR3 sequence (DNA): TGTGCCAGCAGCTCGGGTTATCCGGAGACCCAGTACTTC. It translates to CASSSGYPETQYF.

As concerns this clone: The junction differs from germline at one of its ends, possibly a read error. This sequence joins TRBV10-3 and TRBJ2-7; TRBD2 agrees at 11 bases. There are 14 residues in the CDR3. Germline V gene sequence: CDR1 ENHRY, CDR2 SYGVKD. DNA of the CDR3: TGTGCCATCAGAGGACTTGGGACTAGCGGCGACCTGAACTTC. Translating it yields CAIRGLGTSGDLNF.

About this clone itself: Other DNA sequences in this specimen translate into the identical CDR3. The CDR3 DNA follows: TGCGCCAGCAAGGATAGCGGGGGGACAGATACGCAGTATTTT. It encodes CASKDSGGTDTQYF. J is TRBJ2-3 and V is TRBV5-1; 10 bases line up with TRBD2. This CDR3 spans 14 amino acids. J was trimmed by 3 bases and V by 6 bases; bases with no gene match: 4. The germline V gene has CDR1 SGHRS and CDR2 YFSETQ.